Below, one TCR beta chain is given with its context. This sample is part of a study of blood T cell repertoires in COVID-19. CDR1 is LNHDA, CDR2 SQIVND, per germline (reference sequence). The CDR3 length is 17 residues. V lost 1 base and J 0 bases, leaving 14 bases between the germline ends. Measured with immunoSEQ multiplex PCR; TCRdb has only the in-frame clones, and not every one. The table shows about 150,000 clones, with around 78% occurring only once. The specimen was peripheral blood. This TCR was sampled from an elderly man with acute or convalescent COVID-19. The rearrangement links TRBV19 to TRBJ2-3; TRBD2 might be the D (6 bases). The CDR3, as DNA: TGTGCCAGTAGTATAGGGATTGGCGGGGCTAGCACAGATACGCAGTATTTT. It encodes CASSIGIGGASTDTQYF.